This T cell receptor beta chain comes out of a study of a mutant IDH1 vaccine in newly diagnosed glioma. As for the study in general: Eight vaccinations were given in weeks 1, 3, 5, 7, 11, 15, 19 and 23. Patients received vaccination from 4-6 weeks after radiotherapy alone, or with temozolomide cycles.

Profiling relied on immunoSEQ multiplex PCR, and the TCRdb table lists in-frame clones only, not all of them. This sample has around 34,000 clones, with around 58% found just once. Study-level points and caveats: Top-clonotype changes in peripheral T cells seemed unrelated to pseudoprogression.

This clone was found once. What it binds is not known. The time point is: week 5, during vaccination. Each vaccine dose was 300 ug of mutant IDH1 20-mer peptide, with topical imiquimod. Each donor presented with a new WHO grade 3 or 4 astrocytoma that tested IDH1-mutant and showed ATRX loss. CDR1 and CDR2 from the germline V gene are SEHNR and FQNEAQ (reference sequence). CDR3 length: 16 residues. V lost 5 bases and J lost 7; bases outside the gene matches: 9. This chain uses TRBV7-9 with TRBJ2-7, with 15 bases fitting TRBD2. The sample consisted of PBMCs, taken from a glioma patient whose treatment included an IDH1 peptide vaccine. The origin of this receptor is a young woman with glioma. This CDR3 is CASSPGTSGGTREQYF. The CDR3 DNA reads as TGTGCCAGCAGCCCTGGGACTAGCGGGGGGACTAGGGAGCAGTACTTC.